This passage covers 2 T cell receptor beta chains from one sample sequenced in a study of blood T cells in healthy people across ages. A second 7 to 11 cycle PCR used barcoded and J-beta primers. A single record per CDR3 protein comes from TCRdb applying MiXCR to the 5' RACE reads. The data show about 800,000 distinct CDR3 sequences, about half seen once. Sequenced sample: blood. These receptors were obtained from a man older than 75 in good health.

This chain links TRBV4-3 with TRBJ2-3; D gene uncertain. The CDR3 spans 18 residues. Trimming cost V 3 bases and J 2 bases, with 21 bases left between them. The germline V gene encodes CDR1 LGHNA and CDR2 YSLEER. CDR3 in amino acids: CASSQVPSGPEYTDTQYF. The DNA for the CDR3 is TGCGCCAGCAGCCAGGTCCCCTCAGGCCCCGAATACACAGATACGCAGTATTTT.

The gene calls are TRBV28 and TRBJ1-1; D gene ambiguous. Trimming took off 5 bases at V and 3 bases at J, with 13 bases between the two ends. Germline-derived CDR1 and CDR2 are MDHEN and SYDVKM. The CDR3 extends over 14 amino acids. Here the CDR3 reads CASSQPGGHTEAFF. Written as DNA, the CDR3 is TGTGCCAGCAGTCAACCGGGCGGGCACACTGAAGCTTTCTTT.